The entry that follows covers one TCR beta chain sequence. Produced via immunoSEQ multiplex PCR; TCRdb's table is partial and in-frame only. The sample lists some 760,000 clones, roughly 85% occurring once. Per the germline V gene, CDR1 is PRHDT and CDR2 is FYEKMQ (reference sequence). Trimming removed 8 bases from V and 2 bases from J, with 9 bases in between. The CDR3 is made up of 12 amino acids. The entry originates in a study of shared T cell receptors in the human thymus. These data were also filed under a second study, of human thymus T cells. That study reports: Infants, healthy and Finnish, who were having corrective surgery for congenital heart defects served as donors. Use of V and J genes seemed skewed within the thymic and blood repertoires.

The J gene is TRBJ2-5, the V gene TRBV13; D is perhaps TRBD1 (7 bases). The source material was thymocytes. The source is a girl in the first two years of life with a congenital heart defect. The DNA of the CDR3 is TGTGCCAGCCAGGGGGGACAAGAGACCCAGTACTTC. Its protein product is CASQGGQETQYF.